This TCR beta chain was sequenced during a study of blood T cell repertoires in COVID-19. Trimming removed 6 bases from V and 4 bases from J; junction bases left unmatched: 5. The V gene's germline CDR1 is MDHEN and CDR2 SYDVKM. The CDR3 consists of 15 residues. Libraries were prepared by immunoSEQ multiplex PCR; TCRdb keeps only in-frame clonotypes and omits some of them. The sample has approximately 130,000 clones; around four fifths are singletons. This clone came up once. The gene calls are TRBV28 and TRBJ2-6; 8 nucleotides line up with TRBD1. This receptor was taken from a man at least 80 years old with acute or convalescent COVID-19. The sample taken for sequencing was peripheral blood. CDR3 in amino acids: CASSLTGAGANVLTF. The CDR3 DNA is TGTGCCAGCAGCCTGACAGGGGCAGGGGCCAACGTCCTGACTTTC.